Each of the 31 T cell receptor beta chains below was sequenced from the same sample in a study of graft-versus-host responses after intestinal transplantation. TCRdb's copy holds only in-frame clones and misses some; the assay was immunoSEQ multiplex PCR. The sample has roughly 120,000 clones, more than 80% seen once. For these TCRs, the target antigens are not known. Source: unstimulated CD4+ T cells sorted from spleen or lymph node cells, taken before transplant. All receptors come from a human donor who was the organ donor for an intestinal transplant.

The chain carries TRBV15 and TRBJ2-3; 13 nucleotides match TRBD2. CDR3 length: 16 amino acids. V lost 1 base and J lost 3; bases outside the gene matches: 1. CDR1 LNHNV and CDR2 YYDKDF come from the germline V gene (reference sequence). The CDR3 protein is CATSRGGLAGTDTQYF. In DNA form, the CDR3 reads TGTGCCACCAGCAGAGGGGGACTAGCGGGAACAGATACGCAGTATTTT.

This clone showed up just once. The V call is TRBV30, the J call TRBJ1-3; the match to TRBD1 covers 10 bases. Germline V gives CDR1 GTSNPN, CDR2 SVGIG (reference sequence). The length of the CDR3 is 16 residues. With V trimmed by 6 bases and J by 0 bases, 8 bases remained unmatched. Here the CDR3 DNA reads TGTGCCTGTGACAGGGGGCGACTTAGCTCTGGAAACACCATATATTTT. This encodes CACDRGRLSSGNTIYF.

This clone was picked up one time. The chain recombines TRBV29-1 with TRBJ2-5, with 7 bases identical to TRBD2. The CDR3 is 13 residues long. After removal of 4 bases from V and 4 bases from J, the junction contained 6 bases not matched to a gene. Germline values: CDR1 SQVTM, CDR2 ANQGSEA. The CDR3, as DNA: TGCAGCGTTGGGGAGAGCGGGGTAGAGACCCAGTACTTC. The encoded protein is CSVGESGVETQYF. Full variable domain (rest looked up from reference TRBV29-1 and TRBJ2-5): SAVISQKPSRDICQRGTSLTIQCQVDSQVTMMFWYRQQPGQSLTLIATANQGSEATYESGFVIDKFPISRPNLTFSTLTVSNMSPEDSSIYLCSVGESGVETQYFGPGTRLLVL.

This chain uses TRBV19 with TRBJ1-4, with D uncertain. CDR3 length equals 13 residues. The ends were cut back, 5 bases at V and 8 bases at J, with 12 bases in the middle. The germline CDR1 and CDR2 sequences are LNHDA and SQIVND (reference sequence). CDR3 in amino acids: CASSPGLGEKLFF. The CDR3 DNA reads TGTGCCAGTAGTCCCGGATTGGGAGAAAAACTGTTTTTT.

The V call is TRBV27, the J call TRBJ2-1; 12 nucleotides match TRBD2. This CDR3 is 13 amino acids long. Germline CDR1 is MNHEY and CDR2 is SMNVEV (reference sequence). The J segment lost 7 bases and the V segment lost 6 bases, leaving 1 base of the junction unmatched. CDR3 in amino acids: CASRLAGGNEQFF. As DNA, the CDR3 is TGTGCCAGCAGGCTAGCGGGAGGGAATGAGCAGTTCTTC.

V usage is TRBV11-2 and J usage is TRBJ2-3, with D hard to call. From germline, CDR1 is SGHAT and CDR2 FQNNGV. The CDR3 length is 11 residues. V lost 4 bases, J lost 11 bases, and 10 bases lay in between. The CDR3 here is CASSSGPGQYF. CDR3 in DNA: TGTGCCAGCAGCTCCGGCCCTGGGCAGTATTTT.

The V call is TRBV10-3, the J call TRBJ1-2, with D tentatively TRBD1 (5 bases). The CDR3 consists of 14 residues. CDR1 ENHRY and CDR2 SYGVKD come from the germline V gene. V lost 5 bases, J lost 1 base, and 11 bases lay in between. Here the CDR3 reads CAISSPGLNYGYTF. The DNA of the CDR3 is TGTGCCATCAGTTCTCCGGGACTTAACTATGGCTACACCTTC.

A note on this clone: The junction shows a germline mismatch at one end, possibly a read error. The chain recombines TRBV7-7 with TRBJ2-3; 8 bases line up with TRBD2. CDR3 length: 15 amino acids. CDR1 and CDR2 from the germline V gene are SSHAT and FNYEAQ (reference sequence). The CDR3 DNA reads as TGTGCTAGCAGCTTACGGGGAGCGGGAGAGGATACGCAGTATTTT. Protein sequence: CASSLRGAGEDTQYF.

The J gene is TRBJ2-5, the V gene TRBV11-3; no reliable D call. Trimming took off 0 bases at V and 7 bases at J, with 6 bases between the two ends. From germline, CDR1 is SGHNT and CDR2 YENEEA. CDR3 length equals 12 residues. CDR3 loop: CASSLEAGTQYF. The CDR3 bases are TGTGCCAGCAGCTTAGAGGCCGGGACCCAGTACTTC. The full variable domain, rest sourced from reference TRBV11-3 and TRBJ2-5, is EAGVVQSPRYKIIEKKQPVAFWCNPISGHNTLYWYLQNLGQGPELLIRYENEEAVDDSQLPKDRFSAERLKGVDSTLKIQPAELGDSAVYLCASSLEAGTQYFGPGTRLLVL.

V usage is TRBV28 and J usage is TRBJ1-2; D possibly corresponds to TRBD1 (6 bases). The germline V gene has CDR1 MDHEN and CDR2 SYDVKM. V dropped 8 bases and J dropped 8 bases, with 21 bases sitting between them. The CDR3 covers 14 residues. As DNA, the CDR3 is TGTGCCAGCCGACTACCTGGGGGGCCTTTCGGCTACACCTTC. Translating it yields CASRLPGGPFGYTF.

The chain combines TRBV7-2 with TRBJ2-5; TRBD2 aligns across 12 bases. The CDR3 length is 17 residues. The germline CDR1 and CDR2 sequences are SGHTA and FQGNSA. V gave up 0 bases and J gave up 5 bases; unmatched junction bases: 7. CDR3 DNA: TGTGCCAGCAGCTTAGCGCTAGCGGGAGGGCCTTGGGAGACCCAGTACTTC. Amino acid sequence: CASSLALAGGPWETQYF.

The rearrangement joins TRBV5-3 to TRBJ1-2; no definite D call. TRBV5-3 falls under the ORF class, with uncertain function. CDR3 length equals 14 residues. Trimming removed 4 bases from V and 0 bases from J, with 10 bases in between. The CDR3 DNA reads as TGTGCCAGAAGCCCCCGCTGGGCTAACTATGGCTACACCTTC. This encodes CARSPRWANYGYTF.

The chain is built from TRBV5-1 and TRBJ2-6; the D gene is possibly TRBD1 (6 bases). The CDR3 loop spans 15 amino acids. The V end was cut by 3 bases, the J end by 4 bases, with 11 bases between. The germline V gene has CDR1 SGHRS and CDR2 YFSETQ. The CDR3 region has the DNA TGCGCCAGCAGCTATACAGGGTCAGGGGCCAACGTCCTGACTTTC. This sequence encodes CASSYTGSGANVLTF.

The chain recombines TRBV6-5 with TRBJ1-2; no clear D. The ends were cut back, 4 bases at V and 8 bases at J, with 8 bases in the middle. Germline-derived CDR1 and CDR2 are MNHEY and SVGAGI. This CDR3 has 11 amino acids. CDR3 bases: TGTGCCAGCAGTTGGATGGGGGGCTACACCTTC. This gives the protein CASSWMGGYTF.

The gene calls are TRBV5-4 and TRBJ1-2; D is ambiguous. The CDR3 is 12 residues long. Germline values: CDR1 SGHNT, CDR2 YYREEE (reference sequence). V lost 0 bases to trimming and J lost 6 bases, with 6 bases between them. CDR3 sequence: CASSLVGNGYTF. Written as DNA, the CDR3 is TGTGCCAGCAGCTTGGTTGGGAATGGCTACACCTTC. Filled out from reference TRBV5-4 and TRBJ1-2, the complete variable domain reads ETGVTQSPTHLIKTRGQQVTLRCSSQSGHNTVSWYQQALGQGPQFIFQYYREEENGRGNFPPRFSGLQFPNYSSELNVNALELDDSALYLCASSLVGNGYTFGSGTRLTVV.

This chain joins TRBV19 and TRBJ2-5; TRBD1 matches 8 bases. V shed 6 bases and J 5 bases; nucleotides not matched to a gene: 8. CDR1 and CDR2 from the germline V gene are LNHDA and SQIVND (reference sequence). This CDR3 contains 14 residues. The CDR3: CASSAWTGRETQYF. The CDR3 region has the DNA TGTGCCAGTAGCGCCTGGACAGGGAGGGAGACCCAGTACTTC.

The V and J genes are TRBV19 and TRBJ2-3; no definite D call. Germline V gene lookup returns CDR1 LNHDA and CDR2 SQIVND (reference sequence). The CDR3 covers 12 residues. Trimming left V 3 bases short and J 6 bases short, with 7 bases between. The CDR3 here is CASSILLDTQYF. The CDR3 nucleotides are TGTGCCAGTAGTATCCTTCTCGATACGCAGTATTTT.

This chain connects TRBV7-9 to TRBJ1-3, with D possibly matching TRBD1 (6 bases). V lost 5 bases and J 2 bases, leaving 13 bases between the germline ends. Germline V gives CDR1 SEHNR, CDR2 FQNEAQ (reference sequence). This CDR3 is 15 amino acids long. DNA of the CDR3: TGTGCCAGCAGCCGAAGTACAGGGACTGGAAACACCATATATTTT. Its protein is CASSRSTGTGNTIYF.

The chain links TRBV7-9 to TRBJ1-1; D perhaps matches TRBD1 (5 bases). Germline V lookup: CDR1 SEHNR, CDR2 FQNEAQ (reference sequence). CDR3 length: 16 amino acids. Trimming pared 4 bases from V and 6 bases from J, leaving 21 bases between. In DNA form, the CDR3 reads TGTGCCAGCAGCTGGGGCGGGTGGTCGAAGGCCTCTGAAGCTTTCTTT. Translating it yields CASSWGGWSKASEAFF.

The V call is TRBV7-2, the J call TRBJ2-3; D might be TRBD2 (5 bases). Trimming took off 2 bases at V and 3 bases at J, with 24 bases between the two ends. Germline CDR1 and CDR2: SGHTA and FQGNSA. The CDR3 contains 19 residues. CDR3 sequence: CASSLFLGLVGRETDTQYF. In DNA, the CDR3 is TGTGCCAGCAGCTTATTCCTCGGTTTAGTGGGGAGAGAGACAGATACGCAGTATTTT.

The rearrangement uses TRBV5-4 and TRBJ1-6; D remains ambiguous. This CDR3 comprises 14 residues. CDR1 and CDR2 from the germline V gene are SGHNT and YYREEE (reference sequence). Trimming took 4 bases from V and 5 from J, leaving 10 bases between them. CDR3 in DNA: TGTGCCAGCAGCCGAGGGCAAGATAATTCACCCCTCCACTTT. It specifies CASSRGQDNSPLHF.

Comment on this clone: This same CDR3 is encoded by further DNA sequences in the sample. The chain employs TRBV7-8 and TRBJ1-1; D possibly corresponds to TRBD1 (5 bases). Trimming removed 1 base from V and 9 bases from J, with 21 bases in between. Germline V lookup: CDR1 SGHVS, CDR2 FQNEAQ. CDR3 length: 16 amino acids. In nucleotides, the CDR3 is TGTGCCAGCAGCTTAGGGCTACAGGTTCGGCAAGGAAAAGCTTTCTTT. Amino acids: CASSLGLQVRQGKAFF.

This chain connects TRBV7-9 to TRBJ2-7; TRBD2 matches 7 bases. Germline lookup yields CDR1 SEHNR and CDR2 FQNEAQ (reference sequence). This CDR3 contains 15 residues. With V trimmed by 1 base and J by 2 bases, 5 bases remained unmatched. CDR3 sequence reads: CASSLEAGEAYEQYF. For the CDR3, the DNA is TGTGCCAGCAGCTTAGAGGCGGGAGAGGCCTACGAGCAGTACTTC. The whole variable domain, remainder taken from reference TRBV7-9 and TRBJ2-7, is DTGVSQNPRHKITKRGQNVTFRCDPISEHNRLYWYRQTLGQGPEFLTYFQNEAQLEKSRLLSDRFSAERPKGSFSTLEIQRTEQGDSAMYLCASSLEAGEAYEQYFGPGTRLTVT.

The rearrangement links TRBV4-3 to TRBJ2-4; tentatively, D is TRBD2 (7 bases). The V end was cut by 0 bases, the J end by 9 bases, with 15 bases between. The CDR3 is made up of 15 amino acids. Germline V CDR1 and CDR2: LGHNA, YSLEER. CDR3 sequence: CASSQDMYREGIQYF. CDR3 coding DNA: TGCGCCAGCAGCCAAGATATGTACAGGGAGGGCATTCAGTACTTC.

The CDR3 reads CASKQNTEAFF. The DNA for the CDR3 is TGCGCCAGCAAACAGAACACTGAAGCTTTCTTT. J is TRBJ1-1 and V is TRBV10-1; D not resolved. This CDR3 is built from 11 residues. V lost 7 bases and J lost 1, with 4 bases in between. In germline, CDR1 is WNHNN, CDR2 SYGVQD (reference sequence).

The chain has TRBV6-5 and TRBJ2-7; TRBD1 agrees at 11 bases. There are 14 residues in the CDR3. V trimming: 8 bases; J trimming: 2 bases; junction bases outside the gene matches: 5. The germline gives CDR1 MNHEY, CDR2 SVGAGI. The DNA of the CDR3 is TGTGCCAGCGAACGGGGACAGGGGGCCTACGAGCAGTACTTC. Translation: CASERGQGAYEQYF.

V is TRBV29-1 and J is TRBJ2-1; 8 bases agree with TRBD2. The CDR3 runs to 17 residues. J lost 2 bases, V lost 2 bases, and 11 bases had no gene match. Germline CDR1 SQVTM, CDR2 ANQGSEA. DNA of the CDR3: TGCAGCGTTGAAAGATCGGCGGGAGGTTCCACCTACAATGAGCAGTTCTTC. Its protein product is CSVERSAGGSTYNEQFF.

This chain joins TRBV10-3 and TRBJ2-7; 10 bases fit TRBD2. With V trimmed by 5 bases and J by 1 base, 8 bases remained unmatched. CDR3 length: 16 residues. Germline loops: CDR1 ENHRY, CDR2 SYGVKD. The CDR3 is CAISSRGLASSYEQYF. CDR3 coding DNA: TGTGCCATCAGTTCTAGGGGACTAGCGTCGTCCTACGAGCAGTACTTC.

The rearrangement links TRBV7-9 to TRBJ1-2; TRBD1 matches at 9 bases. Germline CDR1 and CDR2: SEHNR and FQNEAQ (reference sequence). CDR3 length equals 15 residues. J was trimmed by 4 bases and V by 0 bases; bases with no gene match: 3. The CDR3 is CASSLADRGTYGYTF. CDR3 sequence (DNA): TGTGCCAGCAGCTTAGCCGACAGGGGGACCTATGGCTACACCTTC.

The gene calls are TRBV5-6 and TRBJ2-7; 11 bases fit TRBD2. The CDR3 length is 17 residues. V lost 0 bases to trimming and J lost 2 bases; unmatched junction nucleotides: 7. The V gene's germline CDR1 is SGHDT and CDR2 YYEEEE. Here the CDR3 reads CASSLGLAGGWAYEQYF. DNA of the CDR3: TGTGCCAGCAGCTTGGGGCTAGCGGGAGGTTGGGCCTACGAGCAGTACTTC.

The rearrangement links TRBV5-1 to TRBJ2-3; 10 nucleotides align to TRBD2. This CDR3 is 19 amino acids long. Germline V gives CDR1 SGHRS, CDR2 YFSETQ. J lost 0 bases, V lost 1 base, and 11 bases had no gene match. The DNA of the CDR3 is TGCGCCAGCAGCTTGCGTGGTACTAGCGGGACCGATAGCACAGATACGCAGTATTTT. Protein: CASSLRGTSGTDSTDTQYF.